This passage covers 16 T cell receptor beta chains from one sample sequenced in a study of regulatory T cells in long-lasting Graves disease. Arm-PCR of CDR3 regions with iRepertoire HTBI primers generated TCR beta libraries. TCRdb reprocessed the multiplex PCR reads via MiXCR and lists one record per CDR3 protein. The sample has roughly 400,000 distinct CDR3 sequences, about 21% seen once; the top ten hold roughly 13%. Time point reported: persistent/refractory GD, antithyroid drugs over 5 years with positive TRAb. PBMC-derived RNA was used for the TCR library. The starting material was peripheral blood mononuclear cells (PBMCs), obtained when the disease was refractory, from a patient treated with antithyroid drugs. Every receptor here comes from a female donor with Graves disease.

This clonotype was recorded a few times. This chain connects TRBV6-1 to TRBJ1-5, with TRBD1 identical over 10 bases. This CDR3 has 15 residues. Germline-derived CDR1 and CDR2 are MNHNS and SASEGT. V shed 7 bases and J 4 bases; nucleotides not matched to a gene: 7. CDR3 amino acids: CASTPTGGRNQPQHF. Here the CDR3 DNA reads TGTGCCAGCACCCCGACAGGGGGCCGGAATCAGCCCCAGCATTTT.

This clonotype was counted ten times or more. The chain links TRBV20-1 to TRBJ1-5; D gene ambiguous. V lost 0 bases and J lost 3, with 9 bases in between. This CDR3 is built from 14 residues. Germline CDR1 and CDR2: DFQATT and SNEGSKA (reference sequence). For the CDR3, the DNA is TGCAGTGCTAGAGATCCCAGGACCAATCAGCCCCAGCATTTT. Translating gives CSARDPRTNQPQHF.

This clonotype was seen repeatedly, ten times or more. The gene calls are TRBV12-3 or TRBV12-4 and TRBJ2-5; the D call may be TRBD1 or TRBD2 (5 bases each). This CDR3 spans 15 amino acids. The V gene lost 6 bases and the J gene lost 2 bases, with 16 bases spanning the gap. CDR3: CASSATGTLQETQYF. The CDR3 DNA reads as TGTGCCAGCAGCGCTACCGGGACCCTACAAGAGACCCAGTACTTC.

V gene TRBV20-1 combines with J gene TRBJ2-2, with 15 nucleotides matching TRBD2. The CDR3 has 18 residues. The V gene end was trimmed by 2 bases and the J gene end by 5 bases; junction bases not matched to a gene: 9. Germline V gene data show CDR1 as DFQATT and CDR2 as SNEGSKA (reference sequence). Written as DNA, the CDR3 is TGCAGTGCTAGATTCGACGGACTAGCGGGAGGGCCGACCGGGGAGCTGTTTTTT. It encodes CSARFDGLAGGPTGELFF.

This chain uses TRBV4-2 with TRBJ2-7, with D tentatively TRBD2 (6 bases). Germline loops: CDR1 LGHNA, CDR2 YNFKEQ. The CDR3 runs to 14 residues. Trimming took off 4 bases at V and 5 bases at J, with 15 bases between the two ends. The CDR3 loop reads CASSRDSLADEQYF. The CDR3 DNA reads as TGTGCCAGCAGCCGAGATTCACTAGCCGACGAGCAGTACTTC.

The chain couples TRBV13 to TRBJ2-2; the D is unclear. Trimming pared 5 bases from V and 6 bases from J, leaving 10 bases between. Germline CDR1 and CDR2: PRHDT and FYEKMQ (reference sequence). The CDR3 spans 13 residues. This CDR3 is CASSLWTAGELFF. The CDR3 DNA is TGTGCCAGCAGCCTCTGGACGGCCGGGGAGCTGTTTTTT.

About this clonotype itself: The conserved phenylalanine or tryptophan normally closing the CDR3 is absent here, so this likely arose from a read error. The DNA is left out, because the CDR3 cannot be placed on it with certainty; the CDR3 is given as TCRdb lists it. V gene TRBV7-6 combines with J gene TRBJ1-6; the DNA was not used to check the table's D call, TRBD1. Both ends counted, the CDR3 spans 9 residues. Germline V gene data show CDR1 as SGHVS and CDR2 as FNYEAQ. CDR3 in amino acids: CASSLEFRG.

The CDR3: CASSIRDNNSPLHF. Written as DNA, the CDR3 is TGTGCCAGCAGTATCCGGGACAATAATTCACCCCTCCACTTT. The rearrangement uses TRBV27 and TRBJ1-6, with D perhaps matching TRBD1 (6 bases). V was pared by 5 bases and J by 5 bases, with 10 bases between. The CDR3 consists of 14 residues. The germline V gene has CDR1 MNHEY and CDR2 SMNVEV (reference sequence).

This clonotype has a count of ten or more. The CDR3 DNA is TGTGCCAGCAGCCGAAATAGCGGGACGAACACCGGGGAGCTGTTTTTT. Its translation is CASSRNSGTNTGELFF. The rearrangement uses TRBV11-2 and TRBJ2-2; 8 nucleotides line up with TRBD2. Per germline, CDR1 SGHAT and CDR2 FQNNGV. The CDR3 covers 16 residues. Losses at the gene ends were 5 bases for V and 0 bases for J; bases not matched to a gene: 5.

This clonotype was recorded a few times. The chain has TRBV18 and TRBJ2-3; TRBD2 agrees at 9 bases. Looked up from germline, CDR1 is KGHSH and CDR2 is LQKENI. V was clipped by 5 bases and J by 5 bases; unmatched bases: 5. This CDR3 comprises 14 residues. The CDR3 coding sequence is TGTGCCAGCTCAGATCTAGCGGGAAAAGATACGCAGTATTTT. Its translation is CASSDLAGKDTQYF.

The chain employs TRBV30 and TRBJ1-4; TRBD1 is a possible D gene (6 bases). The germline V gene has CDR1 GTSNPN and CDR2 SVGIG (reference sequence). The V gene lost 5 bases and the J gene lost 0 bases, with 25 bases spanning the gap. This CDR3 has 19 residues. The CDR3 sequence is CAWENSTGPTPATNEKLFF. The CDR3 DNA follows: TGTGCCTGGGAAAATTCGACAGGACCAACCCCCGCAACTAATGAAAAACTGTTTTTT.

The table lists this clonotype with many counts. This chain uses TRBV9 with TRBJ2-7; 12 bases are shared with TRBD1. From germline, CDR1 is SGDLS and CDR2 YYNGEE. Trimming took 4 bases from V and 2 from J; bases not matched to a gene: 7. This CDR3 spans 16 amino acids. The CDR3 bases are TGTGCCAGCAGCTCACCCGGGACAGGGGGCACCTACGAGCAGTACTTC. Amino acid sequence: CASSSPGTGGTYEQYF.

The chain employs TRBV27 and TRBJ1-6, with a weak D call TRBD1 (5 bases). CDR3 length: 16 amino acids. Germline V gene sequence: CDR1 MNHEY, CDR2 SMNVEV (reference sequence). The germline V and J ends were trimmed by 3 bases and 9 bases, with 18 bases remaining between them. The CDR3 DNA reads TGTGCCAGCAGTTTCCAACGTTTAGGGGACGGTTCACCCCTCCACTTT. It is translated as CASSFQRLGDGSPLHF.

The CDR3 coding sequence is TGCGCCAGCAGCCGGGGACAGCTGAATGAAAAACTGTTTTTT. Amino acid sequence: CASSRGQLNEKLFF. V and J are TRBV4-1 and TRBJ1-4, with 7 bases matching TRBD1. Per germline, CDR1 MGHRA and CDR2 YSYEKL. The CDR3 is 14 amino acids. Trimming at V came to 4 bases and at J to 5 bases, leaving 4 bases not matched to a gene.

This clonotype was recorded many times. This rearrangement joins TRBV12-3 or TRBV12-4 to TRBJ1-5; D might be TRBD1 (5 bases). V lost 3 bases and J lost 3, with 9 bases in between. The CDR3 has 14 residues. The CDR3 region has the DNA TGTGCCAGCAGTTTTGGGGGACCCAATCAGCCCCAGCATTTT. Protein product: CASSFGGPNQPQHF.

The chain carries TRBV6-2 or TRBV6-3 and TRBJ2-2, with a possible D match to TRBD2 (5 bases). V was trimmed by 3 bases and J by 5 bases, leaving 10 bases between them. The CDR3 totals 14 residues. Germline V CDR1 and CDR2: MNHEY, SVGEGT. The CDR3 protein is CASSYAPGTGELFF. The CDR3 DNA follows: TGTGCCAGCAGTTATGCCCCGGGGACCGGGGAGCTGTTTTTT.